These 26 T cell receptor beta chains share one sample of origin, sequenced in a study of response to subunit inactivated influenza vaccine. TCRdb passed the RT-PCR reads through MiXCR, listing each CDR3 protein once. The sample consists of a few hundred thousand distinct CDR3 sequences, 9.5% to 12% of them appearing once. The material was PBMCs from blood, obtained 35 to 45 days after vaccination. The receptors derive from a man between 45 and 60 years old who received an inactivated influenza vaccine.

This clonotype was detected many times. The chain combines TRBV29-1 with TRBJ2-7; TRBD1 agrees at 9 bases. Germline-derived CDR1 and CDR2 are SQVTM and ANQGSEA. V lost 7 bases to trimming and J lost 4 bases; unmatched junction nucleotides: 5. The CDR3 extends over 12 amino acids. The chain's CDR3 is CSGGQGRYEQYF. In DNA, the CDR3 is TGCAGCGGGGGACAGGGAAGATACGAGCAGTACTTC.

There are a few counts of this clonotype. The V call is TRBV7-2, the J call TRBJ2-7, with 9 nucleotides matching TRBD1. V shed 5 bases and J 6 bases; nucleotides not matched to a gene: 5. The CDR3 spans 13 residues. Germline values: CDR1 SGHTA, CDR2 FQGNSA. CDR3 sequence: CASSPDRGFEQYF. CDR3 DNA: TGTGCCAGCAGCCCTGACAGGGGGTTCGAGCAGTACTTC.

This clonotype has only a few counts. This chain connects TRBV5-1 to TRBJ2-7, with 9 bases that match TRBD1. CDR3 length: 16 residues. V was pared by 0 bases and J by 5 bases, with 9 bases of the junction left unmatched. Germline CDR1 reads SGHRS; CDR2 reads YFSETQ. CDR3 region: CASSLARGQGGDEQYF. The CDR3 region has the DNA TGCGCCAGCAGCTTGGCCCGGGGACAGGGAGGTGACGAGCAGTACTTC.

The chain combines TRBV7-9 with TRBJ1-2, with 9 bases that match TRBD1. After removal of 5 bases from V and 7 bases from J, the junction contained 5 bases not matched to a gene. Germline values: CDR1 SEHNR, CDR2 FQNEAQ (reference sequence). CDR3 length: 13 residues. CDR3: CASSENRGPGYTF. The DNA for the CDR3 is TGTGCCAGCAGCGAGAACAGGGGGCCTGGCTACACCTTC.

This chain connects TRBV7-2 to TRBJ2-7, with D unclear. CDR3 length equals 12 residues. Germline V lookup: CDR1 SGHTA, CDR2 FQGNSA. With 4 bases removed from V and 6 bases from J, the gap between germline ends came to 10 bases. DNA for the CDR3: TGTGCCAGCAGCTCCCTACGGGTCGAGCAGTACTTC. Its translation: CASSSLRVEQYF.

This clonotype occurred many times. V gene TRBV7-2 combines with J gene TRBJ2-7; D possibly matches TRBD1 or TRBD2 (5 bases each). CDR1 is SGHTA and CDR2 is FQGNSA in the germline V gene. This CDR3 comprises 14 residues. Trimming removed 5 bases from V and 3 bases from J, with 14 bases in between. DNA for the CDR3: TGTGCCAGCAGCGAACGGACTGGACACTACGAGCAGTACTTC. Its protein is CASSERTGHYEQYF.

A few counts support this clonotype. This chain uses TRBV7-2 with TRBJ2-2; D is ambiguous. The germline V gene encodes CDR1 SGHTA and CDR2 FQGNSA. Trimming pared 5 bases from V and 5 bases from J, leaving 12 bases between. This CDR3 is 14 amino acids long. As DNA, the CDR3 is TGTGCCAGCAGCAATCCCACTAAAACCGGGGAGCTGTTTTTT. Its translation is CASSNPTKTGELFF.

This clonotype has only a few counts. The genes are TRBV6-2 or TRBV6-3 and TRBJ2-1; the match to TRBD2 covers 11 bases. CDR1 is MNHEY and CDR2 is SVGEGT in the germline V gene. V shed 2 bases, J shed 7 bases, and the junction held 13 bases outside the gene matches. This CDR3 is built from 18 residues. The CDR3 DNA sequence: TGTGCCAGCAGTTACAGACGTAGGCTAGCGGGAGGTCAGAATGAGCAGTTCTTC. It specifies CASSYRRRLAGGQNEQFF.

Many counts were recorded for this clonotype. The gene calls are TRBV6-4 and TRBJ2-2; no clear D. Germline V gene lookup returns CDR1 MRHNA and CDR2 SNTAGT. The CDR3 is made up of 14 amino acids. Trimming removed 0 bases at V and 8 bases at J, with 10 bases between. CDR3: CASSDSAGRGELFF. The CDR3 DNA is TGTGCCAGCAGTGACTCGGCAGGACGAGGGGAGCTGTTTTTT.

To note about this clonotype: Possible read error: a much larger clone is one base away. The chain links TRBV10-3 to TRBJ2-4; no definite D call. Germline lookup yields CDR1 ENHRY and CDR2 SYGVKD. The CDR3 extends over 16 amino acids. The CDR3 sequence is CSISDRVNGAKNIQYF. CDR3 nucleotide sequence: TGTTCCATCAGTGACCGAGTGAATGGGGCCAAAAACATTCAGTACTTC.

The table lists this clonotype with a few counts. This sequence joins TRBV6-1 and TRBJ2-3; 10 bases are a match to TRBD1. CDR1 is MNHNS and CDR2 is SASEGT in the germline V gene. The CDR3 has 15 residues. V lost 6 bases and J lost 3; bases outside the gene matches: 6. The CDR3 loop is CASRGSDRGTDTQYF. CDR3 nucleotides: TGTGCCAGCAGAGGGTCGGACAGGGGGACAGATACGCAGTATTTT.

This rearrangement joins TRBV15 to TRBJ2-7, with D perhaps being TRBD1 or TRBD2 (7 bases each). CDR1 is LNHNV and CDR2 is YYDKDF in the germline V gene (reference sequence). V was pared by 3 bases and J by 6 bases, with 9 bases between. The CDR3 runs 12 residues. The CDR3 loop is CATSSRGGEQYF. In DNA, the CDR3 is TGTGCCACCAGCAGCAGGGGGGGCGAGCAGTACTTC.

V is TRBV7-6 and J is TRBJ2-5, with a tentative D call TRBD1 (6 bases). Deletions cut 5 bases from V and 7 bases from J, with 17 bases between. Germline CDR1 and CDR2: SGHVS and FNYEAQ. The CDR3 is 14 amino acids. CDR3 nucleotides: TGTGCCAGCAGCCCCCCCGGGGCCAGGGGGACCCAGTACTTC. Protein sequence: CASSPPGARGTQYF.

This clonotype appeared a few times. The V and J genes are TRBV18 and TRBJ1-5; a weak D match, TRBD1 (5 bases). Trimming took off 3 bases at V and 6 bases at J, with 12 bases between the two ends. The germline V gene has CDR1 KGHSH and CDR2 LQKENI. The CDR3 consists of 14 residues. This CDR3 reads CASSPGPGPQPQHF. The DNA of the CDR3 is TGTGCCAGCTCACCTGGTCCAGGGCCTCAGCCCCAGCATTTT.

This clonotype appeared many times. The V call is TRBV10-3, the J call TRBJ2-7, with D uncertain. Germline CDR1 and CDR2: ENHRY and SYGVKD. The V end was cut by 4 bases, the J end by 3 bases, with 16 bases between. This CDR3 contains 15 residues. CDR3 amino acids: CAISGDAHDLYEQYF. The CDR3 region has the DNA TGTGCCATCAGTGGGGATGCCCACGACCTCTACGAGCAGTACTTC.

This clonotype was counted only a few times. The V call is TRBV11-2, the J call TRBJ2-3, with 9 bases identical to TRBD2. This CDR3 spans 16 amino acids. Trimming took 7 bases from V and 5 from J; bases not matched to a gene: 13. The germline gives CDR1 SGHAT, CDR2 FQNNGV. The CDR3 sequence is CASTVQAGGRKDTQYF. The CDR3 coding sequence is TGTGCCAGCACAGTACAGGCGGGGGGGCGAAAAGATACGCAGTATTTT.

This clonotype was seen a handful of times. At one end the junction does not follow the germline gene, possibly because of a read error. The chain joins TRBV28 to TRBJ2-6; TRBD1 is a possible D gene (5 bases). CDR1 is MDHEN and CDR2 is SYDVKM in the germline V gene. The CDR3 sequence is 16 residues long. The CDR3 here is CASLSPDLPGANVLIF. The CDR3 DNA is TGTGCCAGCCTAAGCCCGGATCTGCCTGGGGCCAACGTCCTGATTTTC.

This clonotype was seen many times. The CDR3 region is CASSPMGGTEAFF. CDR3 DNA: TGCGCCAGCAGCCCCATGGGCGGTACTGAAGCTTTCTTT. The chain is built from TRBV5-1 and TRBJ1-1; D is undetermined. Per germline, CDR1 SGHRS and CDR2 YFSETQ. The CDR3 covers 13 residues. V lost 4 bases and J 5 bases, leaving 12 bases between the germline ends.

The chain couples TRBV28 to TRBJ2-7; maybe TRBD1 (5 bases). The germline gives CDR1 MDHEN, CDR2 SYDVKM. This CDR3 contains 13 residues. V lost 7 bases and J 6 bases, leaving 16 bases between the germline ends. Here the CDR3 DNA reads TGTGCCAGCAAGGGGCAGGGTGGCGCCGAGCAGTACTTC. It translates to CASKGQGGAEQYF. Supplemented by reference TRBV28 and TRBJ2-7, the full variable domain reads DVKVTQSSRYLVKRTGEKVFLECVQDMDHENMFWYRQDPGLGLRLIYFSYDVKMKEKGDIPEGYSVSREKKERFSLILESASTNQTSMYLCASKGQGGAEQYFGPGTRLTVT.

This clonotype was seen a few times. The rearrangement joins TRBV24-1 to TRBJ2-5; 13 bases map to TRBD2. V was clipped by 5 bases and J by 2 bases; unmatched bases: 7. Looked up from germline, CDR1 is KGHDR and CDR2 is SFDVKD. The CDR3 loop spans 17 amino acids. CDR3 loop: CATSGFGTSGEQETQYF. Here the CDR3 DNA reads TGTGCCACCAGTGGATTTGGGACTAGCGGGGAACAAGAGACCCAGTACTTC.

This clonotype was detected ten times or more. This chain links TRBV12-3 or TRBV12-4 with TRBJ2-4; D uncertain. CDR3 length: 13 residues. V lost 3 bases, J lost 5 bases, and 8 bases lay in between. CDR3 in amino acids: CASSFVAENIQYF. In DNA form, the CDR3 reads TGTGCCAGCAGTTTCGTGGCAGAAAACATTCAGTACTTC.

The chain is built from TRBV12-3 or TRBV12-4 and TRBJ2-4, with D possibly TRBD1 on 7 matching bases. V lost 5 bases and J 2 bases, leaving 19 bases between the germline ends. This CDR3 contains 17 residues. The CDR3 loop reads CASSKGRAGQTKNIQYF. The CDR3 region has the DNA TGTGCCAGCAGTAAGGGGCGGGCGGGACAGACCAAAAACATTCAGTACTTC.

This rearrangement joins TRBV29-1 to TRBJ1-2; maybe TRBD1 (5 bases). This CDR3 is 14 amino acids long. Trimming left V 4 bases short and J 4 bases short, with 16 bases between. Germline V gene lookup returns CDR1 SQVTM and CDR2 ANQGSEA. The chain's CDR3 is CSVGWGQAGYGYTF. Written as DNA, the CDR3 is TGCAGCGTTGGGTGGGGCCAGGCTGGCTATGGCTACACCTTC.

The chain has TRBV27 and TRBJ2-1, with D perhaps TRBD1 (5 bases). Germline V gene data show CDR1 as MNHEY and CDR2 as SMNVEV (reference sequence). This CDR3 is built from 13 residues. Trimming took off 6 bases at V and 6 bases at J, with 12 bases between the two ends. The CDR3: CASSWGMSNEQFF. For the CDR3, the DNA is TGTGCCAGCAGCTGGGGCATGAGCAATGAGCAGTTCTTC.

This clonotype was detected ten times or more. The CDR3 coding sequence is TGTGCCAGCAGCATCCCGGGTAGGGGCTACGAGCAGTACTTC. Encoded protein: CASSIPGRGYEQYF. The chain couples TRBV5-6 to TRBJ2-7; D possibly corresponds to TRBD1 (5 bases). Germline values: CDR1 SGHDT, CDR2 YYEEEE. The CDR3 totals 14 residues. With 4 bases removed from V and 3 bases from J, the gap between germline ends came to 14 bases.

This clonotype was detected a few times. This chain uses TRBV11-3 with TRBJ1-1; possibly TRBD1 for D (5 bases). CDR1 is SGHNT and CDR2 is YENEEA in the germline V gene. V was cut by 5 bases and J by 1 base, with 32 bases left in between. The CDR3 has 21 residues. CDR3 sequence (DNA): TGTGCCAGCAGCCACAGGATCGGACGAGGACGAGTTACCATCAGGAACACTGAAGCTTTCTTT. Residues: CASSHRIGRGRVTIRNTEAFF. Based on the CDR3 plus reference TRBV11-3 and TRBJ1-1, the full variable domain is EAGVVQSPRYKIIEKKQPVAFWCNPISGHNTLYWYLQNLGQGPELLIRYENEEAVDDSQLPKDRFSAERLKGVDSTLKIQPAELGDSAVYLCASSHRIGRGRVTIRNTEAFFGQGTRLTVV.